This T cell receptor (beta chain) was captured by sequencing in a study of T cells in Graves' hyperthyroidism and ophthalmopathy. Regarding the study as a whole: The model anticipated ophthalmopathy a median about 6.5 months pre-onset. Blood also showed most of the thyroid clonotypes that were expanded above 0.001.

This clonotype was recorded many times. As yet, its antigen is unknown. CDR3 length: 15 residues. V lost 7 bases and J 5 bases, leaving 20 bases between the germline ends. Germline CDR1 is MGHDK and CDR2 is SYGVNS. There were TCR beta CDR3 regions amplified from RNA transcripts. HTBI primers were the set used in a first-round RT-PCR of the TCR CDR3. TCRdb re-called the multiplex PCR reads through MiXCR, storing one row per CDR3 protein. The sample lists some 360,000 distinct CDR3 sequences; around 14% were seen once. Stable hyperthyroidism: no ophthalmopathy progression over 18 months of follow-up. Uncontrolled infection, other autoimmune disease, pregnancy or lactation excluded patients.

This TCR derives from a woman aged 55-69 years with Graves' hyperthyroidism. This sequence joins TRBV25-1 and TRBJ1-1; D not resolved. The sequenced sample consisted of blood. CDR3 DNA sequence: TGTGCCAGCACCCCCCTGGGGAGGGATGGAACTGAAGCTTTCTTT. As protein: CASTPLGRDGTEAFF.